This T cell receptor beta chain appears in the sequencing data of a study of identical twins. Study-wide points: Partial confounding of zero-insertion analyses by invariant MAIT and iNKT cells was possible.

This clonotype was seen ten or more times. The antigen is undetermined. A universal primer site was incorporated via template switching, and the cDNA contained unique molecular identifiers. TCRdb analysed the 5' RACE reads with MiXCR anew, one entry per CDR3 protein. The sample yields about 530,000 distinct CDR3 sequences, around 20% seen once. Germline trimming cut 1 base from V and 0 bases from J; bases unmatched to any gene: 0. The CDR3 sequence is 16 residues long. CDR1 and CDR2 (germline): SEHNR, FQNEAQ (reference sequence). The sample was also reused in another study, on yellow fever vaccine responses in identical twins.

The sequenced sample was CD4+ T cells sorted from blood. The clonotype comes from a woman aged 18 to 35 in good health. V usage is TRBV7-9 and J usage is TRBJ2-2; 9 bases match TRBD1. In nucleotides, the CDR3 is TGTGCCAGCAGCTTAGGGGACAGGGCGAACACCGGGGAGCTGTTTTTT. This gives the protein CASSLGDRANTGELFF.